The 3 T cell receptor beta chains below come from one sample, sequenced in a study of blood T cell repertoires in COVID-19. Measured with immunoSEQ multiplex PCR; TCRdb has only the in-frame clones, and not every one. The sample includes 250,000 to 300,000 clones, under 90% seen only once; the top ten take roughly 2.9%. The sequencing input was peripheral blood. These receptors all stem from a woman aged 55-70 years with active or convalescent COVID-19.

The J gene is TRBJ1-1, the V gene TRBV7-9; 7 bases line up with TRBD1. Unmatched junction bases numbered 7, after V lost 5 bases and J lost 4 bases. The CDR3 runs to 14 residues. Per germline, CDR1 SEHNR and CDR2 FQNEAQ (reference sequence). This CDR3 reads CASSVQGQSTEAFF. CDR3 nucleotide sequence: TGTGCCAGCAGCGTACAGGGGCAAAGCACTGAAGCTTTCTTT. The whole variable domain, filled in from reference TRBV7-9 and TRBJ1-1, reads DTGVSQNPRHKITKRGQNVTFRCDPISEHNRLYWYRQTLGQGPEFLTYFQNEAQLEKSRLLSDRFSAERPKGSFSTLEIQRTEQGDSAMYLCASSVQGQSTEAFFGQGTRLTVV.

This clone occurred many times. The DNA of the CDR3 is TGTGCCAGCAGTTTAACAACAGGGCGGACTTTCTTT. Translating gives CASSLTTGRTFF. The V and J genes are TRBV12-3 or TRBV12-4 and TRBJ1-1; tentative D call: TRBD1 (6 bases). The V gene lost 2 bases and the J gene lost 12 bases, with 13 bases spanning the gap. CDR3 length: 12 residues.

The chain joins TRBV5-5 to TRBJ1-6, with TRBD1 identical over 8 bases. J gave up 7 bases and V 4 bases, and 16 bases lay outside the gene matches. CDR3 length: 18 residues. Germline CDR1 SGHKS, CDR2 YYEKEE (reference sequence). CDR3 DNA: TGTGCCAGCAGCCAGACGCCCCTTCGGACAGGGACCAATTCACCCCTCCACTTT. Protein product: CASSQTPLRTGTNSPLHF.